The clone carrying this T cell receptor beta chain was counted between two and nine times. The source of the sample is a study of neoadjuvant anti-PD-1 for oral cavity cancer. Some clones are missing from TCRdb's copy, which holds only in-frame ones; the method was immunoSEQ multiplex PCR. Of 80,000 to 95,000 clones listed, approximately 84% are singletons. Stage II-IVA oral cavity squamous cell carcinoma was new and untreated by systemic or radiation therapy. These oral cavity squamous cell carcinomas were HPV-negative and locally advanced. The length of the CDR3 is 15 residues. Trimming removed 10 bases at V and 5 bases at J, with 23 bases between. Germline lookup yields CDR1 SNHLY and CDR2 FYNNEI.

This rearrangement joins TRBV2 to TRBJ1-1; a possible D gene is TRBD1 (5 bases). The sample here was PBMCs, taken before nivolumab (anti-PD-1) treatment. This receptor was obtained from a person aged 35 to 85 with oral cavity squamous cell carcinoma. The CDR3 is CAKVGLTVESTEAFF. DNA for the CDR3: TGTGCCAAAGTGGGACTGACAGTCGAAAGTACTGAAGCTTTCTTT.